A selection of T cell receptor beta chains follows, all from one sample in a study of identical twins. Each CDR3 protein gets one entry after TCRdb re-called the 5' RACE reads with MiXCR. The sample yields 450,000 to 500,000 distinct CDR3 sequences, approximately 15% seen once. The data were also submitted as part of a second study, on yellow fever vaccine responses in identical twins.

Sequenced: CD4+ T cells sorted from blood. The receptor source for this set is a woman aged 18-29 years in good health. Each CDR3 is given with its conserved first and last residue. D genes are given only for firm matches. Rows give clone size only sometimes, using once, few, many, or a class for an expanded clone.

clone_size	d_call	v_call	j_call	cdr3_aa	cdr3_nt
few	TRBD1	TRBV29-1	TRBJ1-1	CSVEGQANTEAFF	TGCAGCGTTGAGGGACAGGCGAACACTGAAGCTTTCTTT
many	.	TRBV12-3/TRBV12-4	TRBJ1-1	CASSFRPWGETNTEAFF	TGTGCCAGCAGTTTTCGTCCATGGGGGGAGACGAACACTGAAGCTTTCTTT
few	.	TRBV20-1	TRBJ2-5	CSASPGGGAGEVTQYF	TGCAGTGCTAGCCCCGGGGGCGGCGCGGGAGAAGTGACCCAGTACTTC
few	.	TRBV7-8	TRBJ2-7	CASSLEGSKTYEQYF	TGTGCCAGCAGCTTAGAAGGGAGTAAGACCTACGAGCAGTACTTC
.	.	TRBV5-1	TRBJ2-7	CASSVTTGLPYEQYF	TGCGCCAGCAGCGTGACGACAGGACTACCCTACGAGCAGTACTTC
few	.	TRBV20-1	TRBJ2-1	CSAKLFSYNEQFF	TGCAGTGCTAAACTCTTTTCCTACAATGAGCAGTTCTTC
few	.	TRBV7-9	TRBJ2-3	CASSLVGLADSTDTQYF	TGTGCCAGCAGCTTAGTAGGGTTAGCGGACAGCACAGATACGCAGTATTTT
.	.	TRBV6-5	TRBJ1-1	CASSYSPLNTEAFF	TGTGCCAGCAGTTACTCACCCTTGAACACTGAAGCTTTCTTT
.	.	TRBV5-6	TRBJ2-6	CASSFLVGSSGANVLTF	TGTGCCAGCAGTTTTCTTGTGGGGTCCTCTGGGGCCAACGTCCTGACTTTC
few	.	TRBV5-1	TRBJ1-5	CASSLGGLGNQPQHF	TGCGCCAGCAGCTTGGGGGGATTAGGCAATCAGCCCCAGCATTTT
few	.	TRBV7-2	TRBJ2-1	CASSLTGAGLVKYNEQFF	TGTGCCAGCAGCTTAACGGGGGCGGGCCTGGTTAAATACAATGAGCAGTTCTTC
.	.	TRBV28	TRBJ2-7	CASSFRTIKSYEQYF	TGTGCCAGCAGTTTTAGGACCATCAAATCCTACGAGCAGTACTTC
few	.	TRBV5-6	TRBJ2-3	CASSPTGRRMDTQYF	TGTGCCAGCAGCCCTACAGGGAGGCGAATGGATACGCAGTATTTT
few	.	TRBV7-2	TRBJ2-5	CASSLQISADSQETQYF	TGTGCCAGCAGCTTACAAATTTCCGCGGACAGCCAAGAGACCCAGTACTTC
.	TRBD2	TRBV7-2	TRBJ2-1	CASSLGTRYNEQFF	TGTGCCAGCAGCTTAGGGACTAGATACAATGAGCAGTTCTTC
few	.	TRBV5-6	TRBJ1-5	CASSWAGENQPQHF	TGTGCCAGCAGCTGGGCAGGGGAGAATCAGCCCCAGCATTTT
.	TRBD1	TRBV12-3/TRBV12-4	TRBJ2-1	CASSFLRQGYNEQFF	TGTGCCAGCAGTTTTTTGAGACAGGGGTACAATGAGCAGTTCTTC
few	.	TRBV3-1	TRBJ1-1	CASSRSGGGSTEAFF	TGTGCCAGCAGCCGATCGGGGGGCGGGAGCACTGAAGCTTTCTTT
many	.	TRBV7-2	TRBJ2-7	CASSLGTEQYF	TGTGCCAGCAGCCTTGGGACAGAGCAGTACTTC
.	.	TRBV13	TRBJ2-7	CASSLVAGAPYEQYF	TGTGCCAGCAGCTTAGTTGCGGGGGCTCCCTACGAGCAGTACTTC
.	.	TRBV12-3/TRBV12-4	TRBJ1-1	CASSLARAGRNTEAFF	TGTGCCAGCAGTTTAGCCCGGGCGGGTCGGAACACTGAAGCTTTCTTT
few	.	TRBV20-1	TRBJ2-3	CSARDLLGVGDTQYF	TGCAGTGCTAGAGATCTATTGGGAGTCGGAGATACGCAGTATTTT
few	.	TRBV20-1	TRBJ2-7	CSASWIQGSYEQYF	TGCAGTGCTAGTTGGATCCAGGGTTCCTACGAGCAGTACTTC
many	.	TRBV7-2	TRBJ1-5	CASSLGGVRQPQHF	TGTGCCAGCAGCTTAGGAGGGGTCCGTCAGCCCCAGCATTTT
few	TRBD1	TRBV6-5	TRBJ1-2	CASSYSLGTGRLYGYTF	TGTGCCAGCAGTTACTCTCTAGGGACAGGGAGGTTATATGGCTACACCTTC
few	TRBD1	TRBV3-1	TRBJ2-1	CASSQQTGVNEQFF	TGTGCCAGCAGCCAACAGACAGGGGTCAATGAGCAGTTCTTC
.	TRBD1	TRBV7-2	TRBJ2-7	CASSLGGTVYEQYF	TGTGCCAGCAGCTTAGGGGGGACAGTCTACGAGCAGTACTTC
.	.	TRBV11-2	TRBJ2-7	CASSFSDRTYEQYF	TGTGCCAGCAGCTTCTCTGACAGAACCTACGAGCAGTACTTC
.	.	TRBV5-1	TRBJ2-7	CASSLSVSQVGEQYF	TGCGCCAGCAGCTTATCGGTCAGTCAGGTGGGCGAGCAGTACTTC
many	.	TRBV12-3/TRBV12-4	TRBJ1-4	CASSYGGLRSVNEKLFF	TGTGCCAGCAGTTATGGGGGGCTGAGGTCGGTGAATGAAAAACTGTTTTTT
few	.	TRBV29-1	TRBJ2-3	CSVPPLGGLSTDTQYF	TGCAGCGTTCCCCCGCTCGGGGGGCTAAGCACAGATACGCAGTATTTT
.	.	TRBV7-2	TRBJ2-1	CASIINPGAGQFF	TGTGCCAGCATCATTAACCCGGGAGCGGGTCAGTTCTTC
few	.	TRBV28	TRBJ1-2	CASVGTGRAYGYTF	TGTGCCAGCGTAGGAACAGGGAGGGCCTATGGCTACACCTTC
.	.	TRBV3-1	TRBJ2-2	CASSPLDGRGELFF	TGTGCCAGCAGCCCCCTTGACGGGCGCGGGGAGCTGTTTTTT
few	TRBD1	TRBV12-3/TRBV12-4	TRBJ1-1	CASRKNTGGLPEAFF	TGTGCCAGCAGAAAGAATACAGGGGGTCTCCCTGAAGCTTTCTTT
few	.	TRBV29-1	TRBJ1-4	CSVETGRRGQKLFF	TGCAGCGTTGAGACCGGGCGGCGGGGGCAAAAACTGTTTTTT
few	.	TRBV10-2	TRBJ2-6	CASKDFFSGANVLTF	TGCGCCAGCAAGGACTTTTTCTCTGGGGCCAACGTCCTGACTTTC
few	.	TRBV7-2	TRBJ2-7	CASRMTGSYEQYF	TGTGCCAGCAGGATGACAGGTTCCTACGAGCAGTACTTC
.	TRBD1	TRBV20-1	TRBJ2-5	CSAPGQGPETQYF	TGCAGTGCCCCGGGACAGGGGCCGGAGACCCAGTACTTC
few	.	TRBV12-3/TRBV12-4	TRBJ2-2	CASRLAGTNTGELFF	TGTGCCAGCAGACTTGCCGGGACTAACACCGGGGAGCTGTTTTTT
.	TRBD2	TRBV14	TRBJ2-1	CASSELQGLAGVKEQFF	TGTGCCAGCAGCGAGCTGCAAGGACTAGCGGGAGTCAAAGAGCAGTTCTTC
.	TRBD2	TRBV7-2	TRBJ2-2	CASSLVPRTSAPNTGELFF	TGTGCCAGCAGCTTAGTGCCCCGGACTAGCGCGCCGAACACCGGGGAGCTGTTTTTT